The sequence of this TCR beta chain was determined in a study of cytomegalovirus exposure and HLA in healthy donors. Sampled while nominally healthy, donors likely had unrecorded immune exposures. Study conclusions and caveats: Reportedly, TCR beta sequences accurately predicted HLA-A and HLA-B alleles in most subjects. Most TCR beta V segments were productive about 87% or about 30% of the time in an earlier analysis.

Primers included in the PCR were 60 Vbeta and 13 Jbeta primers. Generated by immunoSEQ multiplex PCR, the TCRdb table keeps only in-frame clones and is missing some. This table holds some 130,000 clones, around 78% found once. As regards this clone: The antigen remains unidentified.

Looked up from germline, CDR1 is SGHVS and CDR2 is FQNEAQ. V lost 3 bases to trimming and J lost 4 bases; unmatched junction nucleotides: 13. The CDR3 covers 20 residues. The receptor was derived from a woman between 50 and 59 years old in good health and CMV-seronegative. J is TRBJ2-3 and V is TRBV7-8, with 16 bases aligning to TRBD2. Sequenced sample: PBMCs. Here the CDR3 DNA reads TGTGCCAGCAGCTTCCCGGGACTAGCGGGAGGGGTTAGGGAAGCAGATACGCAGTATTTT. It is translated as CASSFPGLAGGVREADTQYF.